This paragraph covers one TCR beta chain sequence. Its antigen is currently not known. Per-base quality was not reported, and no clone a single base away is much larger than it. The cohort consisted of 670 or so healthy bone marrow donors. Cohort members were all nominally healthy when sampled, although unrecorded immune exposures were likely present. CMV serostatus was recorded as positive for about 300 and negative for about 50% of the roughly 700 cohort members, whereas no CMV serostatus was recorded for the donor in question. Every donor gave a peripheral blood sample, and the peripheral blood mononuclear cells from that sample were used for TCR beta sequencing. Genomic DNA was extracted from the blood cell samples with the Qiagen DNeasy Blood Extraction Kit. Library creation used the immunoSEQ multiplex PCR assay. For the multiplex PCR, a mixture combining 60 forward primers for TCR Vbeta segments and 13 reverse primers for TCR Jbeta segments was used. The CDR3 region of rearranged TCR beta genes was amplified from genomic DNA with a multiplex PCR assay. The Illumina HiSeq System was used to sequence the amplified TCR beta libraries as 87-base-pair reads. As for the authors' bioinformatics: Across the roughly 600 repertoires, a later analysis counted 78 million or so unique TCR beta chains, some 11 million of which were shared by at least two donors. Raw reads were error-corrected and collapsed into unique sequences by a nearest-neighbor algorithm in which closely related sequences were merged to remove PCR and sequencing errors. To assign V, D and J gene segments, CDR3 sequences were aligned to IMGT reference sequences. For a sequence to be retained, a match of at least six nucleotides was required to both a V gene segment and a J gene segment. A rearrangement was called productive if the CDR3 had no stop codons and remained in frame with V and J, and every other rearrangement was called non-productive. Following IMGT convention, CDR3 was defined as the stretch from the second conserved V-encoded cysteine up to the conserved J-encoded phenylalanine. In an earlier analysis of more than 550 of the donors, sequences lacking an unambiguous match to a single V gene segment were excluded. In an earlier analysis of around 600 of the donors, V segments were called functional above 56.7% productive rearrangements and were called segregating when the between-donor standard deviation exceeded 5%. To diagnose cytomegalovirus status from the catalog of TCR beta chain sequences, a statistical classification framework was built. A later analysis assigned V and J genes by comparing TCR nucleotide sequences with IMGT/GENE-DB human TR gene sequences. In a later analysis, CDR3 sequences and most-parsimonious VDJ recombination scenarios were assigned using the TCRdist pipeline. A later analysis defined each TCR beta chain by its CDR3 amino acid sequence plus V-gene family, and excluded reads lacking a unique V-gene family. In a later analysis, 450 to 600 highly shared, low-generation-probability nucleotide sequences were removed to address suspected cross-contamination and a sequencing artifact. In a later analysis, a clonal expansion index for each public chain was calculated from normalized within-repertoire ranks of inferred template counts. Generation probabilities in a later analysis came from a VDJ recombination model fitted to out-of-frame rearrangements, and those results were checked against IGoR. A later analysis scored TCR-TCR, TCR-HLA and TCR-CMV co-occurrence with hypergeometric tests, applying a repertoire-size bias correction to TCR pairs. False discovery rates were estimated in a later analysis by permuting HLA or CMV assignments 20 times. A later analysis grouped co-occurring TCRs with DBSCAN, adding TCRdist sequence similarity when clustering within HLA-allele-positive subsets. Repertoires with fewer than 30,000 or more than 120,000 public chains were left out of co-occurrence clustering, as were a few repertoires with anomalous nucleotide sharing. TCRdb took over this immuneACCESS table, retaining in-frame rearrangements with V and J assigned. Such tables are incomplete; in checked studies, under half of the missing clones stem from an unresolved V gene, and the remainder is unexplained. The V and J calls and clone size are taken from that table; D and trimming were inferred from the DNA. The table for this sample lists 150,000 to 200,000 clones; more than 60% of them were counted only once. The ten top clones hold roughly 2.5% of the sample.

These data belong to a study of cytomegalovirus exposure and HLA in healthy donors (dated by TCRdb to the late 2010s). About the study as a whole: An earlier analysis of 587 of the donors reported more than 250 Gb of sequence data and about 100 million unique TCR beta sequences from some 180 million T cells. An early release that covered several hundred HLA-typed donors contained 250 to 350 gigabases of sequencing data and tens of millions of unique TCR sequences. The genetic ancestry cluster associated with self-reported Caucasian donors included 70% to 85% of the 398 genotyped donors. The study was designed to test whether signatures of past pathogen exposure could be identified by cataloging public T cell receptors. Using immunosequencing, the study profiled T cell repertoires from roughly 650 subjects and related those repertoires to cytomegalovirus serostatus. Besides the first cohort of approximately 670 subjects, a separate validation cohort made up of 95 to 150 different subjects was used. The study combined high-throughput TCR immunosequencing, statistical association of individual TCRs with disease status, and machine learning to predict cytomegalovirus infection status. A later analysis re-analyzed previously published TCR beta repertoires from approximately 700 donors and added high-resolution HLA genotyping to study TCR occurrence patterns. In the later analysis, no new phenotypic data were used to find candidate immune exposures; instead, reliance was placed on TCR beta sequences and their occurrence across donors. In an earlier analysis of 587 of the donors, high-throughput TCR beta sequencing was used to judge whether each TCR beta V gene segment behaved as functional or pseudogenic. Donor age, sex, ethnicity and CMV serostatus were compiled together with the repertoire data. Genome-wide SNP genotypes for about 60% of the roughly 670 donors were used in a later genetic analysis, which treated that subset as a discovery cohort. Every repertoire in the discovery cohort had been generated on one and the same sequencing platform. Class I and class II HLA loci were covered by the typing at four-digit resolution. Typing coverage varied by locus: 629-630 donors for A, B, C, DRB1 and DQB1; approximately 500 for DQA1; around 610 for DPA1; approximately 450 for DPB1. Roughly 5 DR-DQ haplotypes were handled as single units for association and clustering because linkage in the cohort was strong. Among roughly 400 genotyped donors of the cohort, an average of around 220,000 unique TCR beta nucleotide sequences was sequenced per donor, of which 15% to 20% were non-productive.

From its cysteine to its phenylalanine, the CDR3 spans 14 amino acids. The entry retains the CDR3 DNA only, 42 bases that are in frame from base 1. CDR1 and CDR2 were assigned from the germline V gene as LGHNA and YNFKEQ. V drops 2 bases and J drops 4 bases, leaving 8 bases in between. The paper as a whole reports these results and caveats: Some 15 rarely observed V segments, including chromosome 9 orphons, were excluded from the earlier analysis of about 500 of the donors because counts were too low. In both the original and validation cohorts, the classifier was reported to diagnose cytomegalovirus status with high specificity and sensitivity. According to a later analysis, parvovirus B19, influenza, CMV and Epstein-Barr virus appeared linked to several top co-occurrence clusters. This cohort had only TCR beta chains sequenced, and the lack of alpha or paired-chain data limited which features could be detected. The authors suggested that the approach could potentially be generalized to other disease states and immunological phenotypes. In an earlier analysis of 587 of the donors, most TCR beta V segments were observed in productive rearrangements about 87% or about 30% of the time, broadly matching IMGT annotations. In the study, roughly 160 TCR beta chains were listed as associated with cytomegalovirus. In a later analysis, the rate of TCR association differed among HLA loci, with DRB1 alleles having the most associated TCRs and HLA-C alleles having the fewest. Correlated functional status among segregating V segments might be attributable to linkage disequilibrium, but an unknown experimental factor could not be ruled out. Sequencing depth was assumed to be roughly uniform across donors in the presence/absence analyses, though that assumption may not hold. In a later analysis, 16,951 TCR beta sequences were associated with specific HLA alleles at a false discovery rate of 0.05. When HLA alleles, especially DR and DQ, strongly co-occurred, TCR associations were difficult to assign to individual alleles. An association between a missense DCLRE1C variant and V-gene and J-gene trimming of TCR beta chains was found in a later genetic analysis and replicated in an independent cohort. A further reported finding was that TCR beta sequences accurately predicted the HLA-A and HLA-B alleles for most subjects in the first cohort. The sequencing pipeline was judged likely to have produced a cluster of highly shared sequence variants as a technical artifact. Some IMGT-functional V segments, including TRBV6-2 and TRBV6-3, could not be distinguished by the 87-base-pair reads and were therefore excluded. In a later analysis, most CMV-associated TCR beta chains were found to appear HLA-restricted, with HLA associations seemingly driven largely by CMV exposure. According to a later genetic analysis, donors in an Asian-associated ancestry cluster had fewer N-insertions in productive TCRs than the approximately 610-donor mean. Most TCR sequences were seen in very few donors, while some public TCRs were found in many individuals. For the cohort, immune exposure information was limited to CMV serostatus. In a later analysis, HLA-associated TCR beta chains were found to be more clonally expanded and to have lower generation probabilities than equally common non-associated chains. A few of the identified cytomegalovirus-associated TCR beta chains were confirmed in vitro to be specific for cytomegalovirus antigens. HLA typing was unavailable for some donors at each locus, so association tests used only the typed subset.

The V and J genes are TRBV4-2 and TRBJ2-2; a weak D assignment points to TRBD1 (5 bases agree). This sequence originates from a human donor in good health. The sequenced material came from PBMCs. In nucleotides, the sequence is TGTGCCAGCAGCCAAAACCAGGGCACCGGGGAGCTGTTTTTT. This is translated as CASSQNQGTGELFF.